These T cell receptor beta chains were read from a single sample in a study of blood T cells in healthy people across ages. TCRdb independently ran MiXCR on the 5' RACE reads; one entry per CDR3 protein. Seen here are 650,000 to 800,000 distinct CDR3 sequences, under 45% observed once, and the top ten hold around 18%. Sequencing input: blood. The receptors originated from a man in his sixties in good health. CDR3s include the opening cysteine and the closing phenylalanine or tryptophan. A D gene is named only where the DNA matches it firmly. Clone size is given for some rows only: seen once, a few or many times, or a class if the clone is expanded.

abundance	d_gene	v_gene	j_gene	CDR3nt	CDR3aa
NA	NA	TRBV6-2/TRBV6-3	TRBJ2-1	TGTGCCAGCAGTCGTGACAGTCCCACCTACGAGCAGTTCTTC	CASSRDSPTYEQFF
NA	NA	TRBV15	TRBJ1-2	TGTGCCACCAGCACTTCGGTGAGCCCGGGATACACCTTC	CATSTSVSPGYTF
NA	NA	TRBV16	TRBJ1-2	TGTGCCAGCAGCCAATCGTCCCGGGGGGATGGCTACACCTTC	CASSQSSRGDGYTF
many	TRBD1	TRBV13	TRBJ2-1	TGTGCCAGCAGCTTCGCGGACAGGGATCGGTTCTTC	CASSFADRDRFF
NA	TRBD1	TRBV11-2	TRBJ2-1	TGTGCCAGCAGCCCCCTACGGCGGCTCGGGACAGCTAATGAGCAGTTCTTC	CASSPLRRLGTANEQFF
few	NA	TRBV7-9	TRBJ2-5	TGTGCCAGCAGCTTAGGGGGGGCCGGCCAAGAGACCCAGTACTTC	CASSLGGAGQETQYF
few	NA	TRBV5-1	TRBJ1-6	TGCGCCAGCAGCTGGGATGATTCACCCCTCCACTTT	CASSWDDSPLHF
NA	NA	TRBV5-6	TRBJ2-7	TGTGCCAGCGGTGCAGGGCGAAGCTCCTACGAGCAGTACTTC	CASGAGRSSYEQYF
few	NA	TRBV6-2/TRBV6-3	TRBJ2-7	TGTGCCAGCAGTTACAGCGACAGCTACGAGCAGTACTTC	CASSYSDSYEQYF
few	TRBD2	TRBV15	TRBJ2-5	TGTGCCACCAGCAGAGTGCGGGGGAGACAAGAGACCCAGTACTTC	CATSRVRGRQETQYF
few	NA	TRBV20-1	TRBJ2-3	TGCAGTGCTAGAGATGGGCCGGGGAGCACAGATACGCAGTATTTT	CSARDGPGSTDTQYF
many	NA	TRBV7-2	TRBJ1-2	TGTGCCAGCAGCTCGTCCGATTATGGGCGATCTTATGGCTACACCTTC	CASSSSDYGRSYGYTF
NA	TRBD1	TRBV12-3/TRBV12-4	TRBJ2-5	TGTGCCAGCAGTTTAAGGGTTGGACAGGTCGGGAAGACCCAGTACTTC	CASSLRVGQVGKTQYF
few	NA	TRBV6-5	TRBJ1-2	TGTGCCAGCAGGAATGAGGACAGTGCTAACTATGGCTACACCTTC	CASRNEDSANYGYTF
NA	NA	TRBV20-1	TRBJ1-1	TGCAGTGCTCGTCGCGGCGGGGGGTCTGAAGCTTTCTTT	CSARRGGGSEAFF
NA	NA	TRBV20-1	TRBJ2-7	TGCAGTGCTAAGATCGGCGGAGCCTCCTACGAGCAGTACTTC	CSAKIGGASYEQYF
NA	TRBD1	TRBV15	TRBJ2-7	TGTGCCACCAGCAGAGATCTCCCAGGGGGCCCCTCCTACGAGCAGTACTTC	CATSRDLPGGPSYEQYF
NA	NA	TRBV11-3	TRBJ2-7	TGTGTCAGCAGCTTAGGAGATCAGGGATACGAGCAGTACTTC	CVSSLGDQGYEQYF
NA	NA	TRBV7-8	TRBJ2-1	TGTGCCAGCAGCTCGGGGGCTAGCGGAGCCAATGAGCAGTTCTTC	CASSSGASGANEQFF
few	TRBD2	TRBV20-1	TRBJ2-7	TGCAGTGCTAGAGCGCTAGCGGGGGGTTCCTACGAGCAGTACTTC	CSARALAGGSYEQYF
NA	TRBD1	TRBV7-6	TRBJ2-7	TGTGCCAGCAGCTTAGCCGAAGGGGGCGCGCAGTACTTC	CASSLAEGGAQYF
few	NA	TRBV20-1	TRBJ1-2	TGCAGTGCTAGAGATCGACGAAATAACTATGGCTACACCTTC	CSARDRRNNYGYTF
NA	NA	TRBV20-1	TRBJ1-6	TGCAGTGCTAGAGAGGGGGGGAGGGCCCAAAATTCACCCCTCCACTTT	CSAREGGRAQNSPLHF
NA	NA	TRBV7-9	TRBJ2-7	TGTGCCAGCAGATCCTCGGGGGCGAGATCCTACGAGCAGTACTTC	CASRSSGARSYEQYF
NA	TRBD1	TRBV2	TRBJ1-2	TGTGCCAGCAGGCGACAGGGGACCCATGGCTACACCTTC	CASRRQGTHGYTF
few	NA	TRBV29-1	TRBJ2-3	TGCAGCTTTCCAGACTCCTCTCGCACAGATACGCAGTATTTT	CSFPDSSRTDTQYF
NA	TRBD2	TRBV29-1	TRBJ2-2	TGCAGCGTTGCGGGGGGTTCGAACACCGGGGGGCTGTTTTTT	CSVAGGSNTGGLFF
many	NA	TRBV4-3	TRBJ1-5	TGCGCCAGCAGCCAAGATCCGGGGCTGCTTCAGCCCCAGCATTTT	CASSQDPGLLQPQHF
NA	TRBD2	TRBV23-1	TRBJ2-4	TGCGCCAGCAGTCATCCGACTAGCGGGGGCATACTAGCCAAAAACATTCAGTACTTC	CASSHPTSGGILAKNIQYF
few	NA	TRBV2	TRBJ2-2	TGTGCCAGCAGTCCTTACACCGGGGAGCTGTTTTTT	CASSPYTGELFF
NA	NA	TRBV12-3/TRBV12-4	TRBJ2-3	TGTGCCAGCAGTGCGGACGAGGGGTTGGCAGATACGCAGTATTTT	CASSADEGLADTQYF
once	TRBD2	TRBV11-3	TRBJ2-1	TGTGCCAGCAGCCCTCAAGCGGGGGGGGAGTTCGGTGAGCAGTTCTTC	CASSPQAGGEFGEQFF
few	TRBD2	TRBV6-5	TRBJ2-7	TGTGCCAGCAGACCGGGAGGGTACTACGAGCAGTACTTC	CASRPGGYYEQYF
NA	NA	TRBV12-3/TRBV12-4	TRBJ2-2	TGTGCCAGCAGTCTACGGACAGCTGTTGGGACCGGGGAGCTGTTTTTT	CASSLRTAVGTGELFF
NA	TRBD1	TRBV20-1	TRBJ1-4	TGCAGTGCCGTTAGACAGGGCGGAGGAAAACTGTTTTTT	CSAVRQGGGKLFF
few	NA	TRBV12-3/TRBV12-4	TRBJ2-7	TGTGCCAGCAGCGAGCGAGCGAGGGAGCAGTACTTC	CASSERAREQYF
few	TRBD1	TRBV5-6	TRBJ1-6	TGTGCCAGCAGCCAAAAACAGGGGGCGGGGAGTTCACCCCTCCACTTT	CASSQKQGAGSSPLHF
few	NA	TRBV13	TRBJ1-4	TGTGCCAGCAGCTACTTGAAAGGAACTAATGAAAAACTGTTTTTT	CASSYLKGTNEKLFF
NA	NA	TRBV20-1	TRBJ2-7	TGCAGTGCTAGCGGGGTGACAATTCCCTACGAGCAGTACTTC	CSASGVTIPYEQYF
NA	TRBD1	TRBV6-5	TRBJ1-5	TGTGCCAGCAGTACCCGGGCAGGACAGGGTCAGCCCCAGCATTTT	CASSTRAGQGQPQHF
NA	NA	TRBV6-2/TRBV6-3	TRBJ1-1	TGTGCCAGCAGTCGGACAGCCTCGTTCACTGAAGCTTTCTTT	CASSRTASFTEAFF
many	NA	TRBV29-1	TRBJ2-7	TGCAGCGTCCAAGAGGGGAACGAGCAGTACTTC	CSVQEGNEQYF
NA	NA	TRBV20-1	TRBJ2-4	TGCAGTGCTAGAGAGGGACCTAGGGGCATTCAGTACTTC	CSAREGPRGIQYF
NA	NA	TRBV24-1	TRBJ2-5	TGTGCCACCAGTAATCCCTTAGTCGAGACCCAGTACTTC	CATSNPLVETQYF
NA	NA	TRBV29-1	TRBJ1-6	TGCAGCGTTGGTTCAGGGGATAATTCACCCCTCCACTTT	CSVGSGDNSPLHF
NA	NA	TRBV4-3	TRBJ2-1	TGCGCCAGCAGCCAATCAGATTACAATGAGCAGTTCTTC	CASSQSDYNEQFF
NA	NA	TRBV7-9	TRBJ1-1	TGTGCCAGCAGCATTGACAGCGGGGAAGCTTTCTTT	CASSIDSGEAFF
NA	TRBD1	TRBV7-2	TRBJ1-2	TGTGCCAGCAGCTTGACAGGGTACTATGGCTACACCTTC	CASSLTGYYGYTF
NA	TRBD1	TRBV7-2	TRBJ1-1	TGTGCCAGCAGCCGACAGGGGGCAGGAATGAACACTGAAGCTTTCTTT	CASSRQGAGMNTEAFF
once	TRBD1	TRBV25-1	TRBJ1-2	TGTGCCAGCAGTGAATACGGCGACAGGGGGTCCCTCCTTGGCTACACCTTC	CASSEYGDRGSLLGYTF
NA	NA	TRBV20-1	TRBJ2-3	TGCAGTGCTAGGTCCTTTCGGGGAGAGCTCACAGATACGCAGTATTTT	CSARSFRGELTDTQYF
NA	NA	TRBV9	TRBJ2-1	TGTGCCAGCAGCGTAGGGGGGAGAAACAATGAGCAGTTCTTC	CASSVGGRNNEQFF
NA	TRBD1	TRBV12-3/TRBV12-4	TRBJ1-2	TGTGCCAGCAGTTCCCGGGACAGGGGCTATGGCTACACCTTC	CASSSRDRGYGYTF
NA	NA	TRBV12-3/TRBV12-4	TRBJ1-1	TGTGCCAGCAGTAGAAGCTTGAACACTGAAGCTTTCTTT	CASSRSLNTEAFF
NA	NA	TRBV20-1	TRBJ1-5	TGCAGTGGCCTGGACGGGCCACATCAGCCCCAGCATTTT	CSGLDGPHQPQHF
NA	TRBD1	TRBV9	TRBJ1-2	TGTGCCAGCAGCGGAGGGACAGTCCCTGGCTACACCTTC	CASSGGTVPGYTF
NA	TRBD2	TRBV12-3/TRBV12-4	TRBJ2-1	TGTGCCAGCAGGGGGGCTAGCGGGGGTGCCTACAATGAGCAGTTCTTC	CASRGASGGAYNEQFF
few	NA	TRBV6-6	TRBJ2-6	TGTGCCAGCAGTTACATGAGTGCTGGGGCCAACGTCCTGACTTTC	CASSYMSAGANVLTF
NA	TRBD2	TRBV20-1	TRBJ2-1	TGCAGTGCTCTACAAGGTCGACTAGCGGGGGGGCCTGAGCAGTTCTTC	CSALQGRLAGGPEQFF
NA	TRBD1	TRBV20-1	TRBJ2-7	TGCAGTGCGCAGAGGAACAGGGGGGCAACCTACGAGCAGTACTTC	CSAQRNRGATYEQYF